These 22 T cell receptor beta chains share one sample of origin, sequenced in a study of beta chain features in type 1 diabetes. Of the isolated RNA, all was reverse transcribed, and so the sequenced material was expressed TCRB transcripts. Data came from immunoSEQ multiplex PCR; TCRdb stores just in-frame clones and leaves some out. Among under 900,000 clones, about 17% were seen once, and the ten largest hold 0.02% to 0.03%. Sequencing used naive CD4+ T cells from blood. Source of these receptors: a woman aged 18-30 years in good health.

This chain joins TRBV11-2 and TRBJ1-5; D call uncertain. The CDR3 spans 13 residues. CDR1 and CDR2 from the germline V gene are SGHAT and FQNNGV. Deletions cut 1 base from V and 5 bases from J, with 6 bases between. The CDR3: CASSLALDQPQHF. In DNA, the CDR3 is TGTGCCAGCAGCTTAGCGTTGGATCAGCCCCAGCATTTT.

Of note for this clone: The sample carries other DNA sequences with the same CDR3. This rearrangement joins TRBV7-3 to TRBJ2-1; possibly TRBD2 for D (6 bases). The ends were cut back, 5 bases at V and 0 bases at J, with 8 bases in the middle. This CDR3 is built from 14 residues. The V gene's germline CDR1 is SGHTA and CDR2 FQGTGA. The CDR3, as DNA: TGTGCCAGCAGCCACGGGGGCTCCTACAATGAGCAGTTCTTC. Its protein is CASSHGGSYNEQFF.

The sample holds a few counts of this clone. V gene TRBV7-2 combines with J gene TRBJ1-5; D remains ambiguous. Per the germline V gene, CDR1 is SGHTA and CDR2 is FQGNSA. Trimming removed 3 bases from V and 2 bases from J, with 11 bases in between. The CDR3 extends over 15 amino acids. CDR3 amino acids: CASSFLHFGNQPQHF. The CDR3 coding sequence is TGTGCCAGCAGCTTCCTCCATTTTGGCAATCAGCCCCAGCATTTT.

This sequence joins TRBV19 and TRBJ1-2; D is ambiguous. The CDR3 extends over 15 amino acids. CDR1 is LNHDA and CDR2 is SQIVND in the germline V gene (reference sequence). Trimming pared 6 bases from V and 0 bases from J, leaving 14 bases between. Here the CDR3 reads CASSQPRHSNYGYTF. CDR3 sequence (DNA): TGTGCCAGTAGCCAACCCAGGCACTCTAACTATGGCTACACCTTC.

This chain connects TRBV5-1 to TRBJ2-7; D possibly uses TRBD1 or TRBD2 (5 bases each). The CDR3 contains 14 residues. Between the trimmed V and J ends, which lost 2 bases and 6 bases, there was a span of 15 bases. The germline CDR1 and CDR2 sequences are SGHRS and YFSETQ. The CDR3: CASSFTGEEGEQYF. DNA of the CDR3: TGCGCCAGCAGCTTTACAGGAGAAGAGGGCGAGCAGTACTTC.

This clone was counted a few times. The chain recombines TRBV5-1 with TRBJ2-3; the match to TRBD1 covers 8 bases. CDR1 is SGHRS and CDR2 is YFSETQ in the germline V gene. With 9 bases clipped from V and 2 bases from J, the junction kept 8 bases outside the gene matches. The CDR3 has 14 amino acids. In DNA form, the CDR3 reads TGCGCCACCTCAGGGGGCGATGTCACAGATACGCAGTATTTT. It is translated as CATSGGDVTDTQYF.

The chain employs TRBV11-3 and TRBJ2-3; TRBD2 is a possible D gene (5 bases). The CDR3 has 13 amino acids. Trimming pared 5 bases from V and 5 bases from J, leaving 11 bases between. Germline V gives CDR1 SGHNT, CDR2 YENEEA. CDR3 loop: CASSPGNGDTQYF. The DNA for the CDR3 is TGTGCCAGCAGCCCGGGAAACGGAGATACGCAGTATTTT.

The chain carries TRBV21-1 and TRBJ2-7; TRBD2, the D gene given by the table, was not confirmed from the DNA. TRBV21-1 is a pseudogene. This CDR3 is built from 16 residues. The CDR3 loop reads CASSKGGLAETYEQYF. The CDR3 coding sequence is TGTGCCAGCAGCAAGGGGGGACTAGCGGAGACATACGAGCAGTACTTC.

This clone was recorded a few times. The V gene is TRBV27, the J gene TRBJ1-2, with a tentative D call TRBD1 (6 bases). This CDR3 region has 13 residues. CDR1 and CDR2 (germline): MNHEY, SMNVEV (reference sequence). The V end was cut by 3 bases, the J end by 8 bases, with 13 bases between. The CDR3 coding sequence is TGTGCCAGCAGTTTCCTACAGGGACGGGGCTACACCTTC. This gives the protein CASSFLQGRGYTF.

The chain recombines TRBV28 with TRBJ2-7, with 9 bases that match TRBD1. The CDR3 is made up of 15 amino acids. Germline V gives CDR1 MDHEN, CDR2 SYDVKM. Losses at the gene ends were 4 bases for V and 1 base for J; bases not matched to a gene: 5. In DNA, the CDR3 is TGTGCCAGCAGTTCTGGCGGACAGGGGTCCTACGAGCAGTACTTC. This gives the protein CASSSGGQGSYEQYF.

The chain is built from TRBV7-9 and TRBJ2-4; 7 bases are shared with TRBD2. V was clipped by 7 bases and J by 4 bases; unmatched bases: 13. The CDR3 length is 16 residues. Germline V CDR1 and CDR2: SEHNR, FQNEAQ (reference sequence). This CDR3 reads CASTNSGGKTKNIQYF. DNA for the CDR3: TGTGCCAGCACCAACTCCGGGGGGAAGACGAAAAACATTCAGTACTTC.

CDR3 nucleotides: TGTGCCACCCTGAGAGGAGGCGAAGCTTTCTTT. Its protein product is CATLRGGEAFF. The chain carries TRBV6-1 and TRBJ1-1; D is unclear. Germline loops: CDR1 MNHNS, CDR2 SASEGT. V was pared by 10 bases and J by 8 bases, with 14 bases between. This CDR3 is 11 amino acids long.

This clone was observed a few times. The CDR3 DNA follows: TGCGCCAGCAGCCAAGATCCCCTACAGAACACTGAAGCTTTCTTT. Its protein product is CASSQDPLQNTEAFF. The rearrangement uses TRBV4-3 and TRBJ1-1; D is unresolved. This CDR3 has 15 amino acids. V was pared by 0 bases and J by 1 base, with 9 bases between. Looked up from germline, CDR1 is LGHNA and CDR2 is YSLEER.

The J gene is TRBJ1-2, the V gene TRBV11-2; the match to TRBD1 covers 7 bases. Losses at the gene ends were 2 bases for V and 4 bases for J; bases not matched to a gene: 10. CDR3 length equals 16 residues. The germline V gene has CDR1 SGHAT and CDR2 FQNNGV. This CDR3 reads CASSLLRGRRGYGYTF. The CDR3 nucleotides are TGTGCCAGCAGCTTACTCAGGGGGAGAAGGGGCTATGGCTACACCTTC.

The chain carries TRBV6-1 and TRBJ1-2, with D possibly matching TRBD1 (5 bases). Germline CDR1 reads MNHNS; CDR2 reads SASEGT. Trimming removed 3 bases at V and 4 bases at J, with 15 bases between. CDR3 length: 15 amino acids. Here the CDR3 DNA reads TGTGCCAGCAGTGATCTTACAGGCGGGGGCTATGGCTACACCTTC. Residues: CASSDLTGGGYGYTF.

The CDR3 sequence: CASSQGRPYTGELFF. For the CDR3, the DNA is TGTGCCAGTAGCCAGGGACGTCCCTACACCGGGGAGCTGTTTTTT. The V and J genes are TRBV19 and TRBJ2-2; TRBD1 or TRBD2 may be the D gene (5 bases each). CDR3 length: 15 residues. V gave up 6 bases and J gave up 3 bases, with 14 bases separating them. CDR1 is LNHDA and CDR2 is SQIVND in the germline V gene (reference sequence).

The chain is built from TRBV5-1 and TRBJ1-1; tentative D call: TRBD1 (6 bases). From germline, CDR1 is SGHRS and CDR2 YFSETQ. Trimming removed 0 bases at V and 4 bases at J, with 13 bases between. The CDR3 contains 15 residues. Here the CDR3 DNA reads TGCGCCAGCAGCTTGGGGGTCCAGGGGATCACTGAAGCTTTCTTT. Its translation: CASSLGVQGITEAFF.

The gene calls are TRBV28 and TRBJ2-3, with D perhaps matching TRBD2 (6 bases). CDR3 length: 12 residues. V gave up 4 bases and J gave up 10 bases, with 12 bases separating them. Germline CDR1 reads MDHEN; CDR2 reads SYDVKM. Written as DNA, the CDR3 is TGTGCCAGCAGTTCGGGACTCCTCCCGCAGTATTTT. This sequence encodes CASSSGLLPQYF.

This clone has only a few counts. The gene calls are TRBV10-3 and TRBJ2-2; the match to TRBD2 covers 9 bases. The V gene end was trimmed by 7 bases and the J gene end by 2 bases; junction bases not matched to a gene: 5. The germline V gene has CDR1 ENHRY and CDR2 SYGVKD. This CDR3 is 15 amino acids long. The CDR3 nucleotides read TGTGCCATCAATCCTAGCGGGACAAACACCGGGGAGCTGTTTTTT. As protein: CAINPSGTNTGELFF.

This rearrangement joins TRBV2 to TRBJ2-7; D not resolved. V was shortened by 3 bases and J by 2 bases, with 5 bases between the two germline ends. Per germline, CDR1 SNHLY and CDR2 FYNNEI. The CDR3 extends over 12 amino acids. The CDR3 is CASSENTYEQYF. CDR3 coding DNA: TGTGCCAGCAGTGAGAACACCTACGAGCAGTACTTC.

This chain joins TRBV9 and TRBJ2-3; 11 bases agree with TRBD1. CDR1 and CDR2 from the germline V gene are SGDLS and YYNGEE. This CDR3 comprises 15 residues. Trimming at V came to 0 bases and at J to 5 bases, leaving 2 bases not matched to a gene. Written as DNA, the CDR3 is TGTGCCAGCAGCGTAGGGACAGGGGGCGTAGATACGCAGTATTTT. Amino acid sequence: CASSVGTGGVDTQYF.

The CDR3 DNA reads TGTGCCAGTTCCCAGGGGATCGTCACTGAAGCTTTCTTT. It is translated as CASSQGIVTEAFF. The chain is built from TRBV19 and TRBJ1-1, with a tentative D call TRBD1 (6 bases). V lost 8 bases, J lost 4 bases, and 14 bases lay in between. CDR1 and CDR2 from the germline V gene are LNHDA and SQIVND (reference sequence). This CDR3 has 13 amino acids.